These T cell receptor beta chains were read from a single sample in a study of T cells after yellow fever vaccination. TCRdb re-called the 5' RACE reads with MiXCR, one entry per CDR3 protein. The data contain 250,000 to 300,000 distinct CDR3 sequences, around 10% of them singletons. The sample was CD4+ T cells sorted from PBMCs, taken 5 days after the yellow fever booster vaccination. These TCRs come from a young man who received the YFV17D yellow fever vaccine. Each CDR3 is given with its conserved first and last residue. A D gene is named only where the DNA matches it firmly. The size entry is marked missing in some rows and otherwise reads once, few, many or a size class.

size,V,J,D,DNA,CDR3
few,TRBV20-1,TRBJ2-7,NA,TGCAGTGCTGTTGACAGAGACTACGAGCAGTACTTC,CSAVDRDYEQYF
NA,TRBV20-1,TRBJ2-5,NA,TGCAGTGCTAGTAGGGAATGGGCCGGAGAGACCCAGTACTTC,CSASREWAGETQYF
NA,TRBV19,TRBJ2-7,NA,TGTGCCAGTAGTATAGGCGGGGATTCCTACGAGCAGTACTTC,CASSIGGDSYEQYF
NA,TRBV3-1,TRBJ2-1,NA,TGTGCCAGCAGCCAAGAGGCGGGAACCTACAATGAGCAGTTCTTC,CASSQEAGTYNEQFF
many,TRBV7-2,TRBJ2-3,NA,TGTGCCAGCAGCTTAGACCGGGACATCATCAGCACAGATACGCAGTATTTT,CASSLDRDIISTDTQYF
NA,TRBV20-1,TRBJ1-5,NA,TGCAGTGCTAGCCCCGTGGCCCCGGGACAGCCCCAGCATTTT,CSASPVAPGQPQHF
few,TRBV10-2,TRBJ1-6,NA,TGCGCCAGCAGACAGCAGACGGGCTCACCCCTCCACTTT,CASRQQTGSPLHF
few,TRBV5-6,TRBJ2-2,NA,TGTGCCAGCAGCAGGCAAGCCGGGGAGCTGTTTTTT,CASSRQAGELFF
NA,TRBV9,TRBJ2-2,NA,TGTGCCAGCAGCGTAGTCGACGGGGGGCCCGGGGAGCTGTTTTTT,CASSVVDGGPGELFF
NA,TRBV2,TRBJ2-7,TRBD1,TGTGCCAGCAGTATCGGGACAGTGGGAAGGAGCCTGCACTTC,CASSIGTVGRSLHF
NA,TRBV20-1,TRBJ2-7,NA,TGCAGTGCTAGGCAGGGGGGCGCTAACGAGCAGTACTTC,CSARQGGANEQYF
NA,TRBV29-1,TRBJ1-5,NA,TGCAGCGTGGACGAAGGGGAACGGGGGATCAATCAGCCCCAGCATTTT,CSVDEGERGINQPQHF
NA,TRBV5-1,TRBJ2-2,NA,TGCGCCAGCAGCTTGGCCAAAGGAAACAGAGAGAACACCGGGGAGCTGTTTTTT,CASSLAKGNRENTGELFF
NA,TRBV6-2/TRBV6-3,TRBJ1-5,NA,TGTGCCAGCAGTTCCCGACTTCCTACAATCTATCAGCCCCAGCATTTT,CASSSRLPTIYQPQHF
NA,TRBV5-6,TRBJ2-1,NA,TGTGCCAGCAGCTTAGGATCAGGGCGGGAGCAGTTCTTC,CASSLGSGREQFF
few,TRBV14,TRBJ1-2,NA,TGTGCCAGCAGCCAAGTTGGGACGCTATCGGGCGGCTACACCTTC,CASSQVGTLSGGYTF
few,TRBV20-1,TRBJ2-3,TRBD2,TGCAGTGCATCAGCGGGGGCCGACGGAGATACGCAGTATTTT,CSASAGADGDTQYF
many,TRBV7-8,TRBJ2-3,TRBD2,TGTGCCAGCAGCTTATTACCGGCGGGGGGGCCCTTCCGTCCAGATACGCAGTATTTT,CASSLLPAGGPFRPDTQYF
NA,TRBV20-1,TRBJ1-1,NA,TGCAGTGCTAGATACCGGGTTGGGACTGAAGCTTTCTTT,CSARYRVGTEAFF
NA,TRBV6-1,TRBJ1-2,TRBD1,TGTGCCAGCATACTACAGGGGACTAGCGGCTACACCTTC,CASILQGTSGYTF
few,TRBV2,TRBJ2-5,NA,TGTGCCAGCGGGTTCGCAGGTCAAGAGACCCAGTACTTC,CASGFAGQETQYF
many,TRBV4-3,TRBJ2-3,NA,TGCGCCAGCAGCCAAGACGGGGCCCCAGATACGCAGTATTTT,CASSQDGAPDTQYF
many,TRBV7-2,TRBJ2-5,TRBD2,TGTGCCAGCAGCAGTGGGACTAGCGGTCGGCAAGAGACCCAGTACTTC,CASSSGTSGRQETQYF
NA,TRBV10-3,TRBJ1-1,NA,TGTGCCATCGGGGCTAGAGCGGACACTGAAGCTTTCTTT,CAIGARADTEAFF
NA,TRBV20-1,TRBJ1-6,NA,TGCAGTGCTAGTCGTGGGTCCCCCTATTCACCCCTCCACTTT,CSASRGSPYSPLHF
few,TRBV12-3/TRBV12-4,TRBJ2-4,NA,TGTGCCAGCAGCCCCCCCCGGGGGCAAGGCGGAAACATTCAGTACTTC,CASSPPRGQGGNIQYF
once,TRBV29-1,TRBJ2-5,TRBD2,TGCAGCGTTGGGTTTAGCGGGGAGACCCAGTACTTC,CSVGFSGETQYF
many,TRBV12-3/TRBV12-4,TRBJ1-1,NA,TGTGCCAGCAGTTCCACGCGGGGACGCGCTTTCTTT,CASSSTRGRAFF
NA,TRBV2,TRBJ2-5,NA,TGTGCCAGCAGCTCTATTCGAGGAGAGACCCAGTACTTC,CASSSIRGETQYF
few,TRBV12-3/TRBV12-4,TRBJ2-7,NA,TGTGCCAGCGGCAGCCAGGAGAGCGAGCAGTACTTC,CASGSQESEQYF
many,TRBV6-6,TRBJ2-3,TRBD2,TGTGCCAGCAGTTACCTACTAGCGGGGCGCACAGATACGCAGTATTTT,CASSYLLAGRTDTQYF
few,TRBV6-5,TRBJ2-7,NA,TGTGCCAGCAGTTCGACTTTCTCCTACGAGCAGTACTTC,CASSSTFSYEQYF
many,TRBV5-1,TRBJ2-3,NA,TGCGCCAGCGTCAGGGGGGGGAGCACAGATACGCAGTATTTT,CASVRGGSTDTQYF
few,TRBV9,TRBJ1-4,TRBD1,TGTGCCAGCAGCGCACTGACAGGGAATAATGAAAAACTGTTTTTT,CASSALTGNNEKLFF
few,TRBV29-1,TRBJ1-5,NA,TGCAGCGTTGCCCGGACACCGGAGCAGCCCCAGCATTTT,CSVARTPEQPQHF
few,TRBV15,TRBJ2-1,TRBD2,TGTGCCACCAGCAGACTCCACCCGCTTTATAGCGGGGGCTACAATGAGCAGTTCTTC,CATSRLHPLYSGGYNEQFF
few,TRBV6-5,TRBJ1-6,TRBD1,TGTGCCAGCAGTTACCCAGGGGGTAATTCACCCCTCCACTTT,CASSYPGGNSPLHF
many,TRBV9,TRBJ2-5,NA,TGTGCCAGCAGCGTAGCCCCGGGGGGCGAGGAGACCCAGTACTTC,CASSVAPGGEETQYF
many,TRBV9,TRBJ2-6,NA,TGTGCCAGCAGCGTAGTGGGATCTGGGGCCAACGTCCTGACTTTC,CASSVVGSGANVLTF
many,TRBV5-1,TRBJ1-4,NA,TGCGCCAGCAGCTTGGAGCGGACAACTAATGAAAAACTGTTTTTT,CASSLERTTNEKLFF
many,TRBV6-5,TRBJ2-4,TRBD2,TGTGCCAGCAGGCGGGAGGGCAAAAACATTCAGTACTTC,CASRREGKNIQYF
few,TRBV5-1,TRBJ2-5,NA,TGTGCCAGCAGAGACCAAGAGACCCAGTACTTC,CASRDQETQYF
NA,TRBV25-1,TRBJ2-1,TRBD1,TGTGCCAGCCAGACAGGGACGTACAATGAGCAGTTCTTC,CASQTGTYNEQFF
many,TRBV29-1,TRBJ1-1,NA,TGCAGCGTTTTCGGTCAGGTCAACACTGAAGCTTTCTTT,CSVFGQVNTEAFF
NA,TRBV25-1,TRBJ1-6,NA,TGTGCCAGCAGTGGACCTAATTCACCCCTCCACTTT,CASSGPNSPLHF
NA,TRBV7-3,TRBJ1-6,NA,TGTGCCAGCAGCACAGGGTATAATTCACCCCTCCACTTT,CASSTGYNSPLHF
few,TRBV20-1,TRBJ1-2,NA,TGCAGTGCTTCTCCCGGGACCCTAGGGGGCTACACCTTC,CSASPGTLGGYTF
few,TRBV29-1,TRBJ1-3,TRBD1,TGCAGCGTCGAACACAGGGGGAACGGAAACACCATATATTTT,CSVEHRGNGNTIYF
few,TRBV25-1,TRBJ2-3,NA,TGTGCCAGCAGTGAATTGGTGACAGATACGCAGTATTTT,CASSELVTDTQYF
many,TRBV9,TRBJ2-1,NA,TGTGCCAGCAGCACCGAGGGCAGGAGCGACAATGAGCAGTTCTTC,CASSTEGRSDNEQFF
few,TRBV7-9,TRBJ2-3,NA,TGTGCCAGCAGCTTAGCGGAGGCAGATACGCAGTATTTT,CASSLAEADTQYF